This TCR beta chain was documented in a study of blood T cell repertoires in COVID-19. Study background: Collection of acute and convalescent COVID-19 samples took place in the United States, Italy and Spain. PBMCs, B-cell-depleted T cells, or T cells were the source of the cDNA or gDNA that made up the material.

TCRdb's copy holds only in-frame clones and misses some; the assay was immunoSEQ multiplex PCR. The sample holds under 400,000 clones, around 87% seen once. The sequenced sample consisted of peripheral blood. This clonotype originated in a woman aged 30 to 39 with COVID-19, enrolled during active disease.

The CDR3 DNA reads TGTGCCAGCAGTCCTGCAACAGGGGCTAATGAAAAACTGTTTTTT. It codes for CASSPATGANEKLFF. V gene TRBV28 combines with J gene TRBJ1-4; 7 nucleotides match TRBD1. The CDR3 spans 15 residues. The trim removed 5 bases at V and 3 bases at J, leaving 6 bases unmatched. The V gene's germline CDR1 is MDHEN and CDR2 SYDVKM. The full variable domain, completed using reference TRBV28 and TRBJ1-4, is DVKVTQSSRYLVKRTGEKVFLECVQDMDHENMFWYRQDPGLGLRLIYFSYDVKMKEKGDIPEGYSVSREKKERFSLILESASTNQTSMYLCASSPATGANEKLFFGSGTQLSVL.